The 14 T cell receptor beta chains reported below all come from one sample, sequenced in a study of blood T cell repertoires in COVID-19. TCRdb's copy holds only in-frame clones and misses some; the assay was immunoSEQ multiplex PCR. The table has some 180,000 clones, nearly 90% seen once. The sample comprised peripheral blood. These TCRs come from a man between 50 and 59 years old with COVID-19, enrolled during active disease.

V and J are TRBV5-1 and TRBJ2-1, with TRBD2 matching over 13 bases. This CDR3 has 16 residues. CDR1 and CDR2 from the germline V gene are SGHRS and YFSETQ. After removal of 4 bases from V and 9 bases from J, the junction contained 10 bases not matched to a gene. The CDR3 loop is CASSRIGTSGTGEQFF. Here the CDR3 DNA reads TGCGCCAGCAGCCGCATCGGGACTAGCGGGACTGGTGAGCAGTTCTTC. The variable domain in full, completed from reference TRBV5-1 and TRBJ2-1, reads KAGVTQTPRYLIKTRGQQVTLSCSPISGHRSVSWYQQTPGQGLQFLFEYFSETQRNKGNFPGRFSGRQFSNSRSEMNVSTLELGDSALYLCASSRIGTSGTGEQFFGPGTRLTVL.

Concerning this clone itself: At one end the junction does not follow the germline gene, possibly because of a read error. The V gene is TRBV11-2, the J gene TRBJ1-4; a possible D gene is TRBD1 (6 bases). The CDR3 runs to 15 residues. Germline-derived CDR1 and CDR2 are SGHAT and FQNNGV. CDR3 region: CASSLGGPRAEELFF. In DNA, the CDR3 is TGTGCCAGCAGCCTCGGGGGGCCCCGGGCTGAAGAACTGTTTTTT.

This chain links TRBV18 with TRBJ2-7, with 9 bases aligning to TRBD2. The CDR3 has 15 residues. The junction had 6 bases not matched to a gene; V was cut back by 3 bases and J by 3 bases. Looked up from germline, CDR1 is KGHSH and CDR2 is LQKENI. CDR3 DNA sequence: TGTGCCAGCTCACCGACCCGGACTAGCGACTACGAGCAGTACTTC. Translation: CASSPTRTSDYEQYF.

V gene TRBV27 combines with J gene TRBJ2-6; 9 nucleotides agree with TRBD1. J gave up 2 bases and V 7 bases, and 12 bases lay outside the gene matches. From germline, CDR1 is MNHEY and CDR2 SMNVEV (reference sequence). The CDR3 runs to 18 residues. The CDR3 DNA is TGTGCCAGCACCACATACGCACAGGGGGCAACTGGGGCCAACGTCCTGACTTTC. Protein product: CASTTYAQGATGANVLTF.

This rearrangement joins TRBV7-2 to TRBJ2-7, with TRBD2 matching 10 bases. This CDR3 comprises 16 residues. The V gene's germline CDR1 is SGHTA and CDR2 FQGNSA. Trimming took 5 bases from V and 0 from J; bases not matched to a gene: 7. The CDR3 is CASSTASGGLSYEQYF. The CDR3 bases are TGTGCCAGCAGCACCGCTAGCGGGGGCCTCTCCTACGAGCAGTACTTC.

The V call is TRBV19, the J call TRBJ2-1, with TRBD2 as a possible D gene (6 bases). V was trimmed by 6 bases and J by 10 bases, leaving 16 bases between them. CDR1 is LNHDA, CDR2 SQIVND, per germline (reference sequence). The length of the CDR3 is 13 residues. CDR3 region: CASSGTPRGEQFF. The CDR3, as DNA: TGTGCCAGTAGCGGGACTCCCCGAGGGGAGCAGTTCTTC.

The J gene is TRBJ2-1, the V gene TRBV7-9, with 8 bases matching TRBD2. CDR1 and CDR2 from the germline V gene are SEHNR and FQNEAQ (reference sequence). This CDR3 comprises 15 residues. Trimming at V came to 2 bases and at J to 9 bases, leaving 9 bases not matched to a gene. CDR3 nucleotide sequence: TGTGCCAGCAGCTTATCGCCCGGGAGGGCCGGTGAGCAGTTCTTC. This gives the protein CASSLSPGRAGEQFF.

This chain connects TRBV9 to TRBJ2-5, with unresolved D. Deletions cut 0 bases from V and 4 bases from J, with 16 bases between. The CDR3 contains 16 residues. CDR1 and CDR2 from the germline V gene are SGDLS and YYNGEE. CDR3 residues: CASSVAQATLLETQYF. For the CDR3, the DNA is TGTGCCAGCAGCGTAGCGCAAGCGACCCTCCTAGAGACCCAGTACTTC.

CDR3 nucleotides: TGTGCCAGCAGCCAAGACCTTGCCGAGGCCAATGAAAAACTGTTTTTT. Translation gives CASSQDLAEANEKLFF. The chain links TRBV4-2 to TRBJ1-4; D remains ambiguous. V was clipped by 0 bases and J by 5 bases, with 13 bases between them. Germline V gene sequence: CDR1 LGHNA, CDR2 YNFKEQ. CDR3 length: 16 residues.

This clone was detected only once. The chain employs TRBV2 and TRBJ2-5; 9 bases are a match to TRBD1. The CDR3 is made up of 15 amino acids. J lost 6 bases, V lost 6 bases, and 11 bases had no gene match. Germline V gives CDR1 SNHLY, CDR2 FYNNEI. The CDR3 DNA follows: TGTGCCAGCAGGGCCAGAACAGGGGGCGGAAAGACCCAGTACTTC. This encodes CASRARTGGGKTQYF.

The V gene is TRBV11-2, the J gene TRBJ2-5; unclear D gene. The V and J ends lost 3 bases and 1 base respectively, with 9 bases between them. The germline CDR1 and CDR2 sequences are SGHAT and FQNNGV. The CDR3 is made up of 14 amino acids. The CDR3: CASSFTDTQETQYF. DNA of the CDR3: TGTGCCAGCAGCTTCACAGACACCCAAGAGACCCAGTACTTC.

In its sample, this clone was seen a few times. The chain has TRBV6-6 and TRBJ2-4; the match to TRBD1 covers 9 bases. Germline V gene data show CDR1 as MNHNY and CDR2 as SVGAGI (reference sequence). After removal of 6 bases from V and 1 base from J, the junction contained 7 bases not matched to a gene. CDR3 length equals 16 residues. The CDR3 here is CASSPETGGAKNIQYF. CDR3 nucleotides: TGTGCCAGCAGCCCAGAAACAGGGGGCGCCAAAAACATTCAGTACTTC.

The chain couples TRBV15 to TRBJ1-1; possible D gene TRBD1, 6 bases. The CDR3 runs 15 residues. Trimming took off 3 bases at V and 0 bases at J, with 11 bases between the two ends. The V gene's germline CDR1 is LNHNV and CDR2 YYDKDF (reference sequence). The CDR3 here is CATSRDRDLNTEAFF. CDR3 sequence (DNA): TGTGCCACCAGCAGGGACAGAGACTTGAACACTGAAGCTTTCTTT.

The chain links TRBV14 to TRBJ2-7; the match to TRBD1 covers 7 bases. CDR3 length: 16 residues. CDR1 and CDR2 (germline): SGHDN, FVKESK. The ends lost 4 bases at V and 2 bases at J; junction bases unmatched: 11. CDR3 nucleotide sequence: TGTGCCAGCAGCCCCCTAGGGGGCAGGAGAACCTACGAGCAGTACTTC. Its translation: CASSPLGGRRTYEQYF.